These 13 T cell receptor beta chains originate from one sample sequenced in a study of blood T cells in healthy people across ages. Primed by a sample-barcoded 5' primer and a J-beta primer mix, a second PCR proceeded for roughly 6 to 12 cycles. In TCRdb, the 5' RACE reads were re-called with MiXCR into one record per CDR3 protein. The sample has about 930,000 distinct CDR3 sequences; about 27% are singletons. This sample also belongs to another study, concerning T cells of mothers and their children.

The sequencing input was blood. These TCRs come from a woman aged 40 to 50 in good health.

This clonotype occurred a few times. V usage is TRBV13 and J usage is TRBJ2-5; 11 nucleotides line up with TRBD2. Germline V gives CDR1 PRHDT, CDR2 FYEKMQ (reference sequence). Germline trimming cut 5 bases from V and 1 base from J; bases unmatched to any gene: 3. This CDR3 has 15 residues. The CDR3 nucleotides read TGTGCCAGCAGCACGGGACTAGCGGCCCAAGAGACCCAGTACTTC. As protein: CASSTGLAAQETQYF.

The chain recombines TRBV20-1 with TRBJ2-7, with D perhaps TRBD1 or TRBD2 (5 bases each). The V gene lost 6 bases and the J gene lost 5 bases, with 20 bases spanning the gap. The CDR3 is 14 amino acids. The germline V gene has CDR1 DFQATT and CDR2 SNEGSKA (reference sequence). CDR3 amino acids: CSARVRQGADEQYF. The DNA for the CDR3 is TGCAGTGCAAGGGTGCGGCAGGGAGCCGACGAGCAGTACTTC.

A word on this clonotype: A much larger clone lies one base from this, so it may be a read error. This chain uses TRBV6-5 with TRBJ1-2; the D is unclear. Trimming took off 4 bases at V and 8 bases at J, with 14 bases between the two ends. CDR3 length equals 13 residues. Germline V gene lookup returns CDR1 MNHEY and CDR2 SVGAGI. The DNA for the CDR3 is TGTGCCAGCAGTTCACACCAGTTAAGAGGCTACACCTTC. Translating gives CASSSHQLRGYTF.

The rearrangement uses TRBV7-9 and TRBJ2-4, with D possibly matching TRBD1 (6 bases). This CDR3 is 15 amino acids long. V gave up 3 bases and J gave up 0 bases, with 9 bases separating them. The germline V gene has CDR1 SEHNR and CDR2 FQNEAQ (reference sequence). This CDR3 reads CASSFDRLAKNIQYF. In nucleotides, the CDR3 is TGTGCCAGCAGCTTTGACAGGCTAGCCAAAAACATTCAGTACTTC.

Many counts were recorded for this clonotype. The J gene is TRBJ2-3, the V gene TRBV18; D is unclear. Germline lookup yields CDR1 KGHSH and CDR2 LQKENI. The germline V and J ends were trimmed by 5 bases and 8 bases, with 14 bases remaining between them. This CDR3 contains 13 residues. CDR3 coding DNA: TGTGCCAGCTCAATAGAATCGACGGTTACGCAGTATTTT. This gives the protein CASSIESTVTQYF.

This clonotype has more than one count but fewer than ten. V is TRBV6-6 and J is TRBJ2-1, with 13 bases fitting TRBD2. Trimming took 6 bases from V and 8 from J; bases not matched to a gene: 7. The germline V gene has CDR1 MNHNY and CDR2 SVGAGI (reference sequence). The CDR3 spans 15 residues. The CDR3 here is CASRLLAGGPDEQFF. CDR3 bases: TGTGCCAGCAGGCTACTAGCGGGGGGGCCGGATGAGCAGTTCTTC.

The rearrangement uses TRBV14 and TRBJ2-6; TRBD1 agrees at 9 bases. Trimming removed 6 bases from V and 4 bases from J; junction bases left unmatched: 7. The CDR3 has 16 residues. Germline V lookup: CDR1 SGHDN, CDR2 FVKESK. The CDR3 DNA reads TGTGCCAGCAGGCCCAACAGGGGGCGGGGGGCCAACGTCCTGACTTTC. Its translation is CASRPNRGRGANVLTF.

This clonotype was picked up many times. The genes are TRBV10-3 and TRBJ2-7; D is unclear. The germline V gene encodes CDR1 ENHRY and CDR2 SYGVKD. Trimming pared 3 bases from V and 2 bases from J, leaving 14 bases between. This CDR3 spans 15 amino acids. This CDR3 reads CAISDGQVTTYEQYF. The CDR3 DNA sequence: TGTGCCATCAGTGATGGGCAGGTGACAACCTACGAGCAGTACTTC.

The chain has TRBV12-3 or TRBV12-4 and TRBJ2-1, with TRBD2 matching 15 bases. V dropped 5 bases and J dropped 8; count of bases not matched to a gene: 10. The CDR3 is 17 amino acids. DNA of the CDR3: TGTGCCAGCAGTCCTGGGACTAGCGGGGGGAGAGGCCATGAGCAGTTCTTC. This codes for CASSPGTSGGRGHEQFF.

V gene TRBV21-1 combines with J gene TRBJ1-1; the table's D call of TRBD1 was not tested on the DNA. TRBV21-1 is listed as a pseudogene. The CDR3 covers 15 residues. DNA of the CDR3: TGTGCCAGCAGCAAAGAGACAGCGAAAACGCGCGAAGCTTTCTTT. The encoded protein is CASSKETAKTREAFF.

This chain connects TRBV12-3 or TRBV12-4 to TRBJ2-1; TRBD2 aligns across 7 bases. The DNA end favors TRBJ2-7, so the J call may be wrong. The CDR3 extends over 14 amino acids. The CDR3 reads CASILGLKYNEQYF. CDR3 DNA sequence: TGTGCCAGCATCCTGGGACTAAAGTACAATGAGCAGTACTTC.

The sample holds one count of this clonotype. V and J are TRBV12-3 or TRBV12-4 and TRBJ1-2, with D maybe TRBD1 (5 bases). The CDR3 contains 13 residues. The ends were cut back, 7 bases at V and 7 bases at J, with 16 bases in the middle. CDR3 in DNA: TGTGCCAGCACCGGGGCAGGCATGCGTGGCTACACCTTC. It yields the protein CASTGAGMRGYTF.

As for this clonotype: One base away lies a much larger clone, so this may be a sequencing read error. The chain recombines TRBV7-2 with TRBJ2-5; a weak D match, TRBD2 (5 bases). This CDR3 contains 13 residues. Germline CDR1 is SGHTA and CDR2 is FQGNSA. The CDR3 nucleotides read TGTGCCGGCAGCTTTGCGGGCCAGGAGACCCAGTACTTC. Residues: CAGSFAGQETQYF.